This TCR beta chain stems from a study of shared clonotypes between healthy human individuals. Per the germline V gene, CDR1 is SEHNR and CDR2 is FQNEAQ (reference sequence). This CDR3 region has 11 residues. Trimming cost V 3 bases and J 5 bases, with 2 bases left between them. TCRdb's table, derived via immunoSEQ multiplex PCR, lists solely in-frame clones and lacks some. The top ten hold 0.95% to 1.5% of the sample, which has roughly 2,000,000 clones, roughly 94% seen once. CD45RO-negative CD8 cells positively selected for CCR7 made up the naive population, which excluded terminally differentiated effector memory CD45RA+ cells. As for this clone: Within the sample, other DNA sequences also encode this same CDR3.

V is TRBV7-9 and J is TRBJ2-1; the D is unclear. The sequence was obtained from a man aged 18-30 years in good health. The sequenced sample consisted of naive CD8+ T cells sorted from blood. This CDR3 reads CASSLNNEQFF. CDR3 DNA: TGTGCCAGCAGCTTGAACAATGAGCAGTTCTTC.